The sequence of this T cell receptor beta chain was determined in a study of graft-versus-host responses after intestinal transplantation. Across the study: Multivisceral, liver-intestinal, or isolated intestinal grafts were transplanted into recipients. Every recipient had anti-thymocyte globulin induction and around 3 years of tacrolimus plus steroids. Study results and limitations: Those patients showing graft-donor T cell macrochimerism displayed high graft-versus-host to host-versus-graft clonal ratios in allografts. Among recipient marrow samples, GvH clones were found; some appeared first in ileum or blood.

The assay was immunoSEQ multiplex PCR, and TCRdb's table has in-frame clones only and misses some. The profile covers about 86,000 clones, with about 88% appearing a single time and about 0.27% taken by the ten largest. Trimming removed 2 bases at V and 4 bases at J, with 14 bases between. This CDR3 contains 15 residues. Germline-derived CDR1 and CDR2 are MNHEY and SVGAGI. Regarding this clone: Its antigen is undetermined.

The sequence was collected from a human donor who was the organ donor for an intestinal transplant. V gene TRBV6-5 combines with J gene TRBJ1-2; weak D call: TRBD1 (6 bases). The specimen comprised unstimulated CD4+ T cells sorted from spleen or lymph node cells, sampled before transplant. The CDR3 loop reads CASSYIRDTSYGYTF. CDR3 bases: TGTGCCAGCAGTTACATCAGGGACACTAGCTATGGCTACACCTTC.